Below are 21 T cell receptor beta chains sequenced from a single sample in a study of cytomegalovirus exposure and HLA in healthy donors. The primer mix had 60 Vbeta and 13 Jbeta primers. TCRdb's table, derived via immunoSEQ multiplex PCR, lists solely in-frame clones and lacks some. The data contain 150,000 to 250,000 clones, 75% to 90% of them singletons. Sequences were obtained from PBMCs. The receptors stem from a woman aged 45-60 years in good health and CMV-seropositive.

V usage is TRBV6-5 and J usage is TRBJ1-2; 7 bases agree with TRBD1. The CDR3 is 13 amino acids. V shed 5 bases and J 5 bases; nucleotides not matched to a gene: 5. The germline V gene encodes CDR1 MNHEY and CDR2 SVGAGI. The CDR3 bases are TGTGCCAGCAGTAAGGAGGGGGCTTATGGCTACACCTTC. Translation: CASSKEGAYGYTF.

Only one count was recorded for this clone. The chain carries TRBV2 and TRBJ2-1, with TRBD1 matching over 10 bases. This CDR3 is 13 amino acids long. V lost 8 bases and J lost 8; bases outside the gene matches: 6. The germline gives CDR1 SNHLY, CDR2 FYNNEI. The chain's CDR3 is CASRTGGPDEQFF. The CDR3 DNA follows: TGTGCCAGCCGGACAGGGGGTCCCGATGAGCAGTTCTTC.

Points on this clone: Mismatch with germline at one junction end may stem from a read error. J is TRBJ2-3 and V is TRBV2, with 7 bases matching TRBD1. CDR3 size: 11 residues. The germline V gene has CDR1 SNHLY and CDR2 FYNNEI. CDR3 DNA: TGCGGGACAGCAAGCACAGATACGCAGTATTTT. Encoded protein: CGTASTDTQYF.

The CDR3 DNA follows: TGTGCCAGCAGTTTAAACGGGGGGAATCAGCCCCAGCATTTT. Translation gives CASSLNGGNQPQHF. This rearrangement joins TRBV9 to TRBJ1-5; a possible D gene is TRBD1 (5 bases). V was clipped by 5 bases and J by 4 bases, with 13 bases between them. This CDR3 is built from 14 residues. CDR1 and CDR2 (germline): SGDLS, YYNGEE.

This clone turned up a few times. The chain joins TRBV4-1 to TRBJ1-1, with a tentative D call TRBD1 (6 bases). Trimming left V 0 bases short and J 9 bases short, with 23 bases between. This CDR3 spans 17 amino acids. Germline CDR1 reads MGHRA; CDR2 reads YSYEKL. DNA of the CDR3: TGCGCCAGCAGCCAAGAAAGGAGAGGGGCCCAGGGGTTTAAAGCTTTCTTT. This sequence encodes CASSQERRGAQGFKAFF.

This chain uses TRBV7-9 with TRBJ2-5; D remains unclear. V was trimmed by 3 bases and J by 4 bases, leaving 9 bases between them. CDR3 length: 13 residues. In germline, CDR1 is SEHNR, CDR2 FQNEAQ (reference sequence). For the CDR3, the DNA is TGTGCCAGCAGCTTTGGTAGCTCAGAGACCCAGTACTTC. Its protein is CASSFGSSETQYF. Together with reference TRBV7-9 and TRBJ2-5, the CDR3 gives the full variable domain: DTGVSQNPRHKITKRGQNVTFRCDPISEHNRLYWYRQTLGQGPEFLTYFQNEAQLEKSRLLSDRFSAERPKGSFSTLEIQRTEQGDSAMYLCASSFGSSETQYFGPGTRLLVL.

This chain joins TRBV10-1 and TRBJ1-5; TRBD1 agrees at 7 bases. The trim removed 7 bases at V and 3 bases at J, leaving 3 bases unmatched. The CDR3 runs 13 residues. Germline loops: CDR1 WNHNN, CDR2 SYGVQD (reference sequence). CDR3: CASTGQVNQPQHF. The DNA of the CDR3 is TGCGCCAGCACAGGACAGGTCAATCAGCCCCAGCATTTT.

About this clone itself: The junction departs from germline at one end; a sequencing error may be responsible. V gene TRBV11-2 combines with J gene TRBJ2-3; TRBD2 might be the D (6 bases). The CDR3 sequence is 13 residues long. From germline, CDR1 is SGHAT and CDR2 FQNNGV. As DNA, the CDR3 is TGTGCCAGCACCTTAGGAGGGACAGATACGCAGTATTTT. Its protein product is CASTLGGTDTQYF. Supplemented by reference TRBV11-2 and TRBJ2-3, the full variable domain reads EAGVAQSPRYKIIEKRQSVAFWCNPISGHATLYWYQQILGQGPKLLIQFQNNGVVDDSQLPKDRFSAERLKGVDSTLKIQPAKLEDSAVYLCASTLGGTDTQYFGPGTRLTVL.

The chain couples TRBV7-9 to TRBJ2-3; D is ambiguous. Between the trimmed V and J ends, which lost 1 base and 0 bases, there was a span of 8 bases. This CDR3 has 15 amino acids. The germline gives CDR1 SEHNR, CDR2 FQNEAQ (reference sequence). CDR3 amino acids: CASSLVGVSTDTQYF. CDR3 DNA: TGTGCCAGCAGCTTAGTAGGAGTTAGCACAGATACGCAGTATTTT.

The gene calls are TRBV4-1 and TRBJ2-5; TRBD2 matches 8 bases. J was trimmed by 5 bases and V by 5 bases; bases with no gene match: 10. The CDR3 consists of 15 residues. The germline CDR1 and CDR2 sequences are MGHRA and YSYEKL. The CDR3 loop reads CASSSPGTSSETQYF. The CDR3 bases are TGCGCCAGCAGCTCCCCCGGGACTAGTTCCGAGACCCAGTACTTC.

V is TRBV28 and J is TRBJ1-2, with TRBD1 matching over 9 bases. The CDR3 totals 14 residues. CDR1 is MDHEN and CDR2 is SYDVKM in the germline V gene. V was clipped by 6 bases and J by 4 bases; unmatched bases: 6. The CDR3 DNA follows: TGTGCCAGCAGGACGACAGGGGGAGGCTATGGCTACACCTTC. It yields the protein CASRTTGGGYGYTF.

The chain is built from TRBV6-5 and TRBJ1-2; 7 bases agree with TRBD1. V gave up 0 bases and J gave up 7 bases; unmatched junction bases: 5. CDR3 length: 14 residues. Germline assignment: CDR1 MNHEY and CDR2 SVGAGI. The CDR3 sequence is CASSYSGGVFGYTF. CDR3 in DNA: TGTGCCAGCAGTTACTCAGGGGGCGTCTTTGGCTACACCTTC.

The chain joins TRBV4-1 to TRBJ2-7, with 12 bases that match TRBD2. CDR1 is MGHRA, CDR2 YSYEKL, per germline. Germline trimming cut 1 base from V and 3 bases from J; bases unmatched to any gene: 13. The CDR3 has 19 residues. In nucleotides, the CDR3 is TGCGCCAGCAGCCAAGGCATGTCACTAGCGGGGGGCCGACTCTACGAGCAGTACTTC. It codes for CASSQGMSLAGGRLYEQYF.

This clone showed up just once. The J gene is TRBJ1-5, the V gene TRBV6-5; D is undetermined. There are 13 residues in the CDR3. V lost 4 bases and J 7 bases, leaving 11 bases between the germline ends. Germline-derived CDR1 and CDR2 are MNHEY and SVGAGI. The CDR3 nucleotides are TGTGCCAGCAGTTCCGGGGTCAACCAGCCCCAGCATTTT. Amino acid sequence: CASSSGVNQPQHF.

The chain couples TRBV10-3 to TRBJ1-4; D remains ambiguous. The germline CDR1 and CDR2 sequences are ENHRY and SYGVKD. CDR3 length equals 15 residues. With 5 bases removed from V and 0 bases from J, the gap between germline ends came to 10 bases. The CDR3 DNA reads TGTGCCATCAGTCCCGTCCAGACAACTAATGAAAAACTGTTTTTT. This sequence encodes CAISPVQTTNEKLFF.

The DNA for the CDR3 is TGTGCCAGCAGGGGACAGGGGTACACCGGGGAGCTGTTTTTT. Encoded protein: CASRGQGYTGELFF. This rearrangement joins TRBV2 to TRBJ2-2; 10 nucleotides agree with TRBD1. Trimming took 6 bases from V and 3 from J; bases not matched to a gene: 1. The CDR3 covers 14 residues. Germline loops: CDR1 SNHLY, CDR2 FYNNEI.

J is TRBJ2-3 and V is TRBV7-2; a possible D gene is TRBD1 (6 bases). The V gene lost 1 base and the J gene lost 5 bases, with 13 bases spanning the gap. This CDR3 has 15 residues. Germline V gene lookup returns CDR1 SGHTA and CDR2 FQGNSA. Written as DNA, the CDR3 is TGTGCCAGCAGCTTAGAGGGCAGGGGCATAGATACGCAGTATTTT. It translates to CASSLEGRGIDTQYF.

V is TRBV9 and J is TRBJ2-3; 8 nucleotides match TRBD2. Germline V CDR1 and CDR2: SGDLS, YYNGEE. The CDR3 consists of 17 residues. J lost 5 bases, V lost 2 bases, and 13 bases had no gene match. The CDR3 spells CASSVPRSGGAKDTQYF. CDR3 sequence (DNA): TGTGCCAGCAGCGTTCCCCGATCCGGGGGGGCCAAAGATACGCAGTATTTT.

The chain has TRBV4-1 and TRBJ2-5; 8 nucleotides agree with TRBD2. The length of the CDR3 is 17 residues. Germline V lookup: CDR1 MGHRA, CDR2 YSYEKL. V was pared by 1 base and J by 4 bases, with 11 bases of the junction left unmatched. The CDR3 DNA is TGCGCCAGCAGCCAAGCGGGACTAGTCGCAGCGGGAGAGACCCAGTACTTC. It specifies CASSQAGLVAAGETQYF.

CDR3 protein: CASSSGGAETQYF. The DNA of the CDR3 is TGCGCCAGCAGCTCCGGCGGGGCAGAGACCCAGTACTTC. This chain joins TRBV5-1 and TRBJ2-5, with D tentatively TRBD2 (6 bases). Germline CDR1 reads SGHRS; CDR2 reads YFSETQ. V was shortened by 3 bases and J by 4 bases, with 10 bases between the two germline ends. The CDR3 totals 13 residues. Full variable domain (outside the CDR3, taken from reference TRBV5-1 and TRBJ2-5): KAGVTQTPRYLIKTRGQQVTLSCSPISGHRSVSWYQQTPGQGLQFLFEYFSETQRNKGNFPGRFSGRQFSNSRSEMNVSTLELGDSALYLCASSSGGAETQYFGPGTRLLVL.

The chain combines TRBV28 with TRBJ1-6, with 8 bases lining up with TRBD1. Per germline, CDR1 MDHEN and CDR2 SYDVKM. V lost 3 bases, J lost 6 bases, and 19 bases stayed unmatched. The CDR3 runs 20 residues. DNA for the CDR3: TGTGCCAGCAGTTTCCGGGCCGTGGTGCCAGGGGGCAGGGGTAATTCACCCCTCCACTTT. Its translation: CASSFRAVVPGGRGNSPLHF.